These 32 T cell receptor beta chains were all obtained from the same sample, sequenced in a study of blood T cell repertoires in COVID-19. The assay was immunoSEQ multiplex PCR, and TCRdb's table has in-frame clones only and misses some. The sample lists about 140,000 clones, about 86% occurring once. The sequenced sample was peripheral blood. Receptor source: a woman aged 60 to 75 with acute or convalescent COVID-19.

The chain couples TRBV5-1 to TRBJ2-7; 8 nucleotides align to TRBD1. V was clipped by 4 bases and J by 7 bases; unmatched bases: 13. This CDR3 comprises 15 residues. Germline CDR1 reads SGHRS; CDR2 reads YFSETQ. CDR3 protein: CASSQGTGALLEQYF. CDR3 bases: TGCGCCAGCAGCCAAGGGACAGGTGCCCTGTTAGAGCAGTACTTC.

V and J are TRBV11-2 and TRBJ1-5, with 8 bases aligning to TRBD1. This CDR3 has 12 residues. In germline, CDR1 is SGHAT, CDR2 FQNNGV. V lost 5 bases to trimming and J lost 15 bases; unmatched junction nucleotides: 9. The chain's CDR3 is CASSTGTGGRHF. DNA of the CDR3: TGTGCCAGCAGCACCGGGACAGGCGGGAGGCATTTT. Drawing the rest from reference TRBV11-2 and TRBJ1-5, the complete variable domain is EAGVAQSPRYKIIEKRQSVAFWCNPISGHATLYWYQQILGQGPKLLIQFQNNGVVDDSQLPKDRFSAERLKGVDSTLKIQPAKLEDSAVYLCASSTGTGGRHFGDGTRLSIL.

The CDR3 protein is CASSLLTGAVEAFF. The CDR3 DNA is TGTGCCAGCAGCCTCCTGACAGGGGCAGTTGAAGCTTTCTTT. The chain joins TRBV5-6 to TRBJ1-1; 8 nucleotides match TRBD1. V dropped 4 bases and J dropped 7; count of bases not matched to a gene: 9. Germline lookup yields CDR1 SGHDT and CDR2 YYEEEE. This CDR3 has 14 amino acids.

This sequence joins TRBV11-2 and TRBJ1-2; D not certain. The CDR3 runs to 11 residues. The V gene's germline CDR1 is SGHAT and CDR2 FQNNGV. Trimming cost V 6 bases and J 8 bases, with 10 bases left between them. CDR3 sequence (DNA): TGTGCCAGCAGTTCCGCGGTCGGCTACACCTTC. It yields the protein CASSSAVGYTF.

The V gene is TRBV7-9, the J gene TRBJ1-1; unclear D gene. Trimming removed 3 bases from V and 4 bases from J, with 6 bases in between. Germline lookup yields CDR1 SEHNR and CDR2 FQNEAQ (reference sequence). The CDR3 consists of 12 residues. CDR3 bases: TGTGCCAGCAGCTTGTCTAGCACTGAAGCTTTCTTT. It specifies CASSLSSTEAFF.

The chain uses TRBV19 and TRBJ2-4, with D tentatively TRBD1 (6 bases). The CDR3 contains 17 residues. From germline, CDR1 is LNHDA and CDR2 SQIVND (reference sequence). Trimming removed 0 bases from V and 0 bases from J, with 12 bases in between. In DNA form, the CDR3 reads TGTGCCAGTAGTATAGATGGGGGCAGGACAGCCAAAAACATTCAGTACTTC. This encodes CASSIDGGRTAKNIQYF.

The CDR3 protein is CASSPDISGNTIYF. The CDR3 nucleotides are TGTGCCAGCAGCCCCGACATCTCTGGAAACACCATATATTTT. The chain couples TRBV7-9 to TRBJ1-3; D gene uncertain. From germline, CDR1 is SEHNR and CDR2 FQNEAQ (reference sequence). V lost 5 bases, J lost 0 bases, and 8 bases lay in between. The CDR3 spans 14 residues.

The rearrangement joins TRBV27 to TRBJ2-3; weak D call: TRBD1 (6 bases). This CDR3 spans 17 amino acids. In germline, CDR1 is MNHEY, CDR2 SMNVEV (reference sequence). The V gene lost 6 bases and the J gene lost 3 bases, with 22 bases spanning the gap. The CDR3 reads CASSELTDSWVTDTQYF. CDR3 DNA: TGTGCCAGCAGCGAACTTACGGACAGTTGGGTGACAGATACGCAGTATTTT.

In DNA form, the CDR3 reads TGTGCCAGCTCACCGGAGCAGGGAGGTAGCGGGGAAAAACTGTTTTTT. Residues: CASSPEQGGSGEKLFF. The rearrangement uses TRBV18 and TRBJ1-4; perhaps TRBD1 as D (5 bases). Germline CDR1 reads KGHSH; CDR2 reads LQKENI. Trimming stripped 3 bases from V and 8 bases from J, with 19 bases between. This CDR3 region has 16 residues.

The rearrangement joins TRBV19 to TRBJ2-1; 9 positions agree with TRBD1. CDR1 LNHDA and CDR2 SQIVND come from the germline V gene (reference sequence). The CDR3 is 13 amino acids. V gave up 0 bases and J gave up 14 bases; unmatched junction bases: 5. The CDR3 DNA reads as TGTGCCAGTAGTATAGAGGCTAGGACAGGGGAGTTCTTC. It encodes CASSIEARTGEFF.

The chain recombines TRBV5-4 with TRBJ2-7, with a possible D match to TRBD2 (5 bases). The CDR3 runs 15 residues. Germline lookup yields CDR1 SGHNT and CDR2 YYREEE (reference sequence). Trimming took 0 bases from V and 4 from J, leaving 14 bases between them. The CDR3 region has the DNA TGTGCCAGCAGCTTGGCCCCAGGACTTGGGTACGAGCAGTACTTC. It encodes CASSLAPGLGYEQYF.

The chain is built from TRBV5-1 and TRBJ2-1, with TRBD2 identical over 7 bases. Germline loops: CDR1 SGHRS, CDR2 YFSETQ. Germline trimming cut 0 bases from V and 7 bases from J; bases unmatched to any gene: 4. This CDR3 comprises 14 residues. The CDR3 DNA reads TGCGCCAGCAGCTTGGGCGGGGGTACGAATGAGCAGTTCTTC. Amino acid sequence: CASSLGGGTNEQFF.

The genes are TRBV7-9 and TRBJ1-1; TRBD1 matches 8 bases. The CDR3 loop spans 12 amino acids. J lost 5 bases, V lost 5 bases, and 1 base had no gene match. Germline CDR1 reads SEHNR; CDR2 reads FQNEAQ (reference sequence). The CDR3 DNA is TGTGCCAGCAGCCACAGGGGGACTGAAGCTTTCTTT. Translated, it gives CASSHRGTEAFF.

The chain combines TRBV6-2 or TRBV6-3 with TRBJ2-7; the D gene is possibly TRBD1 (5 bases). The CDR3 contains 13 residues. V was shortened by 0 bases and J by 7 bases, with 10 bases between the two germline ends. Looked up from germline, CDR1 is MNHEY and CDR2 is SVGEGT. The CDR3 region has the DNA TGTGCCAGCAGTTACTCCAGGGTGAGGGAGCAGTACTTC. Translating it yields CASSYSRVREQYF.

Of note for this clone: At one of its ends the junction is not consistent with the germline gene, which may arise from a read error. The chain combines TRBV5-4 with TRBJ1-2, with TRBD1 matching 7 bases. Per the germline V gene, CDR1 is SGHNT and CDR2 is YYREEE (reference sequence). CDR3 length: 13 residues. CDR3 protein: CASRLDRNYGYTF. The CDR3 nucleotides are TGTGCCAGCAGATTGGACAGGAACTATGGCTACACCTTC. Filled out from reference TRBV5-4 and TRBJ1-2, the complete variable domain reads ETGVTQSPTHLIKTRGQQVTLRCSSQSGHNTVSWYQQALGQGPQFIFQYYREEENGRGNFPPRFSGLQFPNYSSELNVNALELDDSALYLCASRLDRNYGYTFGSGTRLTVV.

The chain joins TRBV19 to TRBJ1-1, with D uncertain. The germline V and J ends were trimmed by 3 bases and 1 base, with 12 bases remaining between them. The CDR3 spans 15 residues. CDR1 and CDR2 from the germline V gene are LNHDA and SQIVND (reference sequence). This CDR3 is CASSIGSVRNTEAFF. CDR3 DNA: TGTGCCAGTAGTATCGGGTCGGTCAGGAACACTGAAGCTTTCTTT. Looking up the rest from reference TRBV19 and TRBJ1-1 gives the full variable domain: DGGITQSPKYLFRKEGQNVTLSCEQNLNHDAMYWYRQDPGQGLRLIYYSQIVNDFQKGDIAEGYSVSREKKESFPLTVTSAQKNPTAFYLCASSIGSVRNTEAFFGQGTRLTVV.

This rearrangement joins TRBV28 to TRBJ1-2, with D perhaps matching TRBD1 (6 bases). Deletions cut 3 bases from V and 3 bases from J, with 14 bases between. This CDR3 is 15 amino acids long. Germline V gene sequence: CDR1 MDHEN, CDR2 SYDVKM. The CDR3 bases are TGTGCCAGCAGTTTTAGCGGGGGCGGACACTATGGCTACACCTTC. It specifies CASSFSGGGHYGYTF.

V and J are TRBV10-3 and TRBJ2-7; 9 bases fit TRBD1. The CDR3 contains 16 residues. Germline CDR1 reads ENHRY; CDR2 reads SYGVKD. Unmatched junction bases numbered 15, after V lost 8 bases and J lost 4 bases. The chain's CDR3 is CAISPPPGTGFYEQYF. The CDR3 coding sequence is TGTGCCATCTCACCCCCCCCCGGGACAGGGTTTTACGAGCAGTACTTC.

A single count supports this clone. The chain couples TRBV20-1 to TRBJ2-3; 9 bases map to TRBD2. Unmatched junction bases numbered 4, after V lost 3 bases and J lost 0 bases. Germline V gene sequence: CDR1 DFQATT, CDR2 SNEGSKA (reference sequence). This CDR3 is 15 amino acids long. As DNA, the CDR3 is TGCAGTGCTAGTCCGGCGGGGGGGAGCACAGATACGCAGTATTTT. Translating it yields CSASPAGGSTDTQYF.

The chain links TRBV6-6 to TRBJ2-1; TRBD1 matches at 7 bases. Germline values: CDR1 MNHNY, CDR2 SVGAGI (reference sequence). The junction had 14 bases not matched to a gene; V was cut back by 6 bases and J by 9 bases. CDR3 length: 15 residues. As DNA, the CDR3 is TGTGCCAGCAGGCACCGGGACAGTGGGGCTGGTGAGCAGTTCTTC. This sequence encodes CASRHRDSGAGEQFF.

This clone appeared a few times. The V call is TRBV20-1, the J call TRBJ1-2, with unresolved D. In germline, CDR1 is DFQATT, CDR2 SNEGSKA (reference sequence). V shed 3 bases and J shed 5 bases, with 7 bases lying between them. The CDR3 extends over 11 amino acids. CDR3 amino acids: CSASSVYGYTF. The CDR3 nucleotides are TGCAGTGCTAGTTCTGTTTATGGCTACACCTTC.

This clone appeared a single time. This sequence joins TRBV15 and TRBJ2-7, with D perhaps TRBD2 (5 bases). V lost 0 bases, J lost 5 bases, and 8 bases lay in between. Germline V gene data show CDR1 as LNHNV and CDR2 as YYDKDF (reference sequence). The CDR3 sequence is 13 residues long. As DNA, the CDR3 is TGTGCCACCAGCAGAGATCCCGGGAACGAGCAGTACTTC. Translating it yields CATSRDPGNEQYF.

This clone has just one count. CDR3 amino acids: CASSQVAGGRLRAQYF. In DNA, the CDR3 is TGTGCCAGCAGCCAGGTTGCGGGGGGCCGGCTTAGGGCCCAGTACTTC. The rearrangement joins TRBV3-1 (or the pseudogene TRBV3-2) to TRBJ2-5; TRBD2 aligns across 8 bases. Germline CDR1 LGHDT, CDR2 YNNKEL (reference sequence). V shed 3 bases, J shed 9 bases, and the junction held 15 bases outside the gene matches. The CDR3 consists of 16 residues.

The rearrangement links TRBV18 to TRBJ2-5, with D possibly TRBD2 on 5 matching bases. The CDR3 has 13 residues. Per the germline V gene, CDR1 is KGHSH and CDR2 is LQKENI. The V gene lost 0 bases and the J gene lost 5 bases, with 7 bases spanning the gap. This CDR3 is CASSPPRGETQYF. CDR3 bases: TGTGCCAGCTCACCACCGAGAGGGGAGACCCAGTACTTC.

The table lists this clone with a few counts. This rearrangement joins TRBV7-2 to TRBJ2-7; 7 bases line up with TRBD1. There are 16 residues in the CDR3. Germline V lookup: CDR1 SGHTA, CDR2 FQGNSA. V gave up 1 base and J gave up 1 base; unmatched junction bases: 7. In DNA form, the CDR3 reads TGTGCCAGCAGCTTAGACGCAGGGGGTAATTCCTACGAGCAGTACTTC. This gives the protein CASSLDAGGNSYEQYF.

This clone appeared a few times. The V call is TRBV12-3 or TRBV12-4, the J call TRBJ2-2; weak D call: TRBD2 (5 bases). The CDR3 has 12 amino acids. V dropped 8 bases and J dropped 5 bases, with 9 bases sitting between them. DNA for the CDR3: TGTGCCAGCGGACTGAGGACCGGGGAGCTGTTTTTT. It codes for CASGLRTGELFF.

This clone was found once. J is TRBJ1-1 and V is TRBV6-2 or TRBV6-3, with 9 bases identical to TRBD1. Germline assignment: CDR1 MNHEY and CDR2 SVGEGT. Trimming removed 0 bases from V and 0 bases from J; junction bases left unmatched: 17. This CDR3 is built from 21 residues. CDR3 nucleotide sequence: TGTGCCAGCAGTTACTCGATGGGGTACAGGGGGCCCCCGGGTATGAACACTGAAGCTTTCTTT. Its translation: CASSYSMGYRGPPGMNTEAFF.

The V gene is TRBV30, the J gene TRBJ2-3, with unresolved D. V shed 2 bases and J shed 3 bases, with 12 bases lying between them. There are 14 residues in the CDR3. CDR1 and CDR2 (germline): GTSNPN, SVGIG (reference sequence). The CDR3 DNA follows: TGTGCCTGGAGTCCCAAGAGTTGGACAGATACGCAGTATTTT. This encodes CAWSPKSWTDTQYF.

The rearrangement links TRBV28 to TRBJ2-5; D may be TRBD1 (6 bases). Germline CDR1 is MDHEN and CDR2 is SYDVKM. Trimming pared 5 bases from V and 2 bases from J, leaving 15 bases between. The CDR3 has 15 residues. Written as DNA, the CDR3 is TGTGCCAGCAGTCCCCCCTCGGACAGTCAAGAGACCCAGTACTTC. Protein: CASSPPSDSQETQYF.

The gene calls are TRBV9 and TRBJ1-1, with a tentative D call TRBD1 (6 bases). CDR1 SGDLS and CDR2 YYNGEE come from the germline V gene. V was shortened by 0 bases and J by 4 bases, with 13 bases between the two germline ends. The CDR3 sequence is 15 residues long. The CDR3: CASSVDARGGTEAFF. The CDR3 DNA reads TGTGCCAGCAGCGTAGACGCCCGAGGGGGCACTGAAGCTTTCTTT.

The chain employs TRBV6-2 or TRBV6-3 and TRBJ2-3; 10 bases are shared with TRBD1. V lost 6 bases and J lost 4; bases outside the gene matches: 7. Germline CDR1 reads MNHEY; CDR2 reads SVGEGT. The CDR3 loop spans 15 amino acids. CDR3 protein: CASSRQGARSDTQYF. The CDR3 coding sequence is TGTGCCAGCAGCCGACAGGGGGCAAGGTCAGATACGCAGTATTTT.

This sequence joins TRBV9 and TRBJ2-1; 12 bases are a match to TRBD2. The germline V gene encodes CDR1 SGDLS and CDR2 YYNGEE. The CDR3 runs to 16 residues. Unmatched junction bases numbered 6, after V lost 0 bases and J lost 8 bases. CDR3 nucleotides: TGTGCCAGCAGCGTAGATCCTAGCGGGGGGGCGTATGAGCAGTTCTTC. Translated, it gives CASSVDPSGGAYEQFF.